This TCR beta chain was identified during a study of human T cells and chemical hapten exposure. Study information: Patch testing was performed with 0.01% DPC on the upper back, with reading at 6 days.

Trimming removed 7 bases from V and 5 bases from J, with 6 bases in between. The CDR3 contains 10 residues. Germline CDR1 is SNHLY and CDR2 is FYNNEI. Time point described: patch test 1, 2 weeks after DPC sensitization. As to treatment: therapeutic diphenylcyclopropenone sensitization with weekly scalp DPC. Blood collection happened ahead of applying each patch test. This clonotype was detected only a few times. TCRdb passed the RACE reads through MiXCR, listing each CDR3 protein once. The sample has about 57,000 distinct CDR3 sequences, 9.3% seen once. Here the sequenced sample was whole blood, taken in connection with sensitization to the hapten diphenylcyclopropenone (DPC). The chain has TRBV2 and TRBJ2-7; D is unclear. The receptor comes from a woman aged 40 to 49 with alopecia areata. Some clones in this sample may be carry-over from other donors' samples. The chain's CDR3 is CASIYHEQYF. CDR3 sequence (DNA): TGTGCCAGCATCTACCACGAGCAGTACTTC.